The present TCR beta chain was sequenced within a study of blood T cell repertoires in COVID-19. About the study: Samples came from the United States, Italy and Spain, spanning acute and convalescent COVID-19. Nucleic acid was either cDNA or gDNA, and it came from T cells, B-cell-depleted T cells, or PBMCs.

Original processing methods: Amplification of reference gene primers was used by the study to estimate nucleated cell counts. Generated by immunoSEQ multiplex PCR, the TCRdb table keeps only in-frame clones and is missing some. The V and J calls and clone size are taken from that table; D and trimming were inferred from the DNA. This sample yields about 110,000 clones, of which approximately 79% are seen a single time; less than 25% belongs to the top ten. V shed 5 bases and J shed 5 bases, with 12 bases lying between them. From germline, CDR1 is MNHEY and CDR2 SVGEGT. CDR3 size: 13 residues. The clonotype comes from a man in his 70s with active or convalescent COVID-19. The sample was peripheral blood. The chain employs TRBV6-2 or TRBV6-3 and TRBJ1-2; D is perhaps TRBD1 (5 bases). CDR3 residues: CASSINRSYGYTF. The CDR3 DNA reads TGTGCCAGCAGTATCAACAGGTCGTATGGCTACACCTTC.